This T cell receptor (beta chain) was identified in a study of cytomegalovirus exposure and HLA in healthy donors. The study, taken as a whole, reports: V segments that were indistinguishable, TRBV6-2 and TRBV6-3 among them, were omitted from analysis.

Details on this clone: Antigen specificity is unknown.

Vbeta (60) and Jbeta (13) primers were used in the PCR. The table came from immunoSEQ multiplex PCR; TCRdb's copy has only in-frame clones and leaves some out. This sample carries roughly 100,000 clones, about two thirds of them seen once, and the ten largest clones take over 13%. The CDR3 runs to 16 residues. Germline CDR1 reads LNHNV; CDR2 reads YYDKDF (reference sequence). V shed 0 bases and J 5 bases; nucleotides not matched to a gene: 3. Input material: PBMCs. This chain uses TRBV15 with TRBJ2-2; TRBD1 matches 10 bases. This receptor was obtained from a woman in her 50s in good health and CMV-seropositive. The CDR3 loop reads CATSRDPGQGTGELFF. In DNA, the CDR3 is TGTGCCACCAGCAGAGATCCGGGACAGGGGACCGGGGAGCTGTTTTTT. The full variable domain, rest sourced from reference TRBV15 and TRBJ2-2, is DAMVIQNPRYQVTQFGKPVTLSCSQTLNHNVMYWYQQKSSQAPKLLFHYYDKDFNNEADTPDNFQSRRPNTSFCFLDIRSPGLGDTAMYLCATSRDPGQGTGELFFGEGSRLTVL.